The 14 T cell receptor beta chains reported below all come from one sample, sequenced in a study of T cells in Graves' hyperthyroidism and ophthalmopathy. Amplification yielded TCR beta CDR3 regions, with RNA transcripts as the source. The HTBI primer set was used in a first-round RT-PCR of the TCR CDR3. One entry per CDR3 protein results from TCRdb running MiXCR on the multiplex PCR reads. Among hundreds of thousands of distinct CDR3 sequences listed, about 14% were seen once. Sequencing used blood. Receptor source: a woman in her forties or fifties with Graves' ophthalmopathy.

This clonotype was observed many times. This chain connects TRBV6-1 to TRBJ2-1; TRBD2 matches at 11 bases. The J segment lost 2 bases and the V segment lost 8 bases, leaving 8 bases of the junction unmatched. This CDR3 has 16 amino acids. Germline values: CDR1 MNHNS, CDR2 SASEGT. CDR3 coding DNA: TGTGCCAGCGTTCGACTAGCGGGATTAACCTACAATGAGCAGTTCTTC. Translation gives CASVRLAGLTYNEQFF.

At least ten counts were recorded for this clonotype. The chain employs TRBV2 and TRBJ2-7; the D gene is possibly TRBD2 (6 bases). This CDR3 spans 11 amino acids. The germline CDR1 and CDR2 sequences are SNHLY and FYNNEI. V dropped 8 bases and J dropped 3 bases, with 8 bases sitting between them. The CDR3 spells CASGGFYEQYF. The CDR3 bases are TGTGCCAGCGGGGGGTTCTACGAGCAGTACTTC.

Comment on this clonotype: Relative to the germline gene, one junction end is altered; a read error may explain this. V gene TRBV7-2 combines with J gene TRBJ1-2, with D unresolved. CDR1 and CDR2 from the germline V gene are SGHTA and FQGNSA. The CDR3 spans 14 residues. The CDR3 protein is CASRLVGRLYGYTF. CDR3 DNA: TGTGCCAGCAGATTAGTGGGCAGGTTATATGGCTACACCTTC.

The sample holds a few counts of this clonotype. This chain links TRBV13 with TRBJ2-3; no clear D gene. V was pared by 2 bases and J by 5 bases, with 11 bases between. Germline V gene sequence: CDR1 PRHDT, CDR2 FYEKMQ (reference sequence). The CDR3 is 14 residues long. CDR3 sequence (DNA): TGTGCCAGCAGCTTACGTAGGATGCGAGATACGCAGTATTTT. Translated, it gives CASSLRRMRDTQYF.

This clonotype has a count of ten or more. The V call is TRBV29-1, the J call TRBJ2-1, with TRBD2 matching 12 bases. Germline lookup yields CDR1 SQVTM and CDR2 ANQGSEA. Trimming took 7 bases from V and 8 from J; bases not matched to a gene: 6. This CDR3 has 13 residues. CDR3 sequence (DNA): TGCAGCGGGACTAGCGGGATTACGGATGAGCAGTTCTTC. Translation gives CSGTSGITDEQFF.

This clonotype was picked up many times. A read error may account for a junction end that differs from germline. This chain joins TRBV3-1 and TRBJ1-1; D unresolved. This CDR3 has 13 amino acids. Germline lookup yields CDR1 LGHDT and CDR2 YNNKEL (reference sequence). CDR3 nucleotides: TGTGCCAGCAGCCATGGAGGGAACTCTGAAGCTTTCTTT. Translated: CASSHGGNSEAFF. The whole variable domain, filled in from reference TRBV3-1 and TRBJ1-1, reads DTAVSQTPKYLVTQMGNDKSIKCEQNLGHDTMYWYKQDSKKFLKIMFSYNNKELIINETVPNRFSPKSPDKAHLNLHINSLELGDSAVYFCASSHGGNSEAFFGQGTRLTVV.

This clonotype was seen many times. The chain combines TRBV15 with TRBJ2-3; 13 bases map to TRBD2. The CDR3 loop spans 17 amino acids. Germline V CDR1 and CDR2: LNHNV, YYDKDF (reference sequence). The V and J ends lost 2 bases and 7 bases, in that order; junction bases with no gene match: 9. The chain's CDR3 is CATSRTTSGRLSHTQYF. Here the CDR3 DNA reads TGTGCCACCAGCAGAACGACTAGCGGGAGGTTGTCCCATACGCAGTATTTT. Full variable domain (outside the CDR3, taken from reference TRBV15 and TRBJ2-3): DAMVIQNPRYQVTQFGKPVTLSCSQTLNHNVMYWYQQKSSQAPKLLFHYYDKDFNNEADTPDNFQSRRPNTSFCFLDIRSPGLGDTAMYLCATSRTTSGRLSHTQYFGPGTRLTVL.

This clonotype was counted at least ten times. The chain has TRBV28 and TRBJ2-7, with 9 bases identical to TRBD2. The CDR3 is 15 residues long. Germline V gene data show CDR1 as MDHEN and CDR2 as SYDVKM. J lost 5 bases, V lost 3 bases, and 8 bases had no gene match. As DNA, the CDR3 is TGTGCCAGCAGTTTGGTTAGCGGGAGAATCCACGAGCAGTACTTC. Translation: CASSLVSGRIHEQYF.

As for this clonotype: A much larger clone differs from this one at a single base, so this may be a read error. The rearrangement joins TRBV28 to TRBJ1-1, with D unclear. The V gene's germline CDR1 is MDHEN and CDR2 SYDVKM. The CDR3 runs 13 residues. CDR3 DNA sequence: TGTGCCGGCAGTTTTGAGGGTCGCACTGAAGCTTTCTTT. Amino acid sequence: CAGSFEGRTEAFF.

There are a few counts of this clonotype. The chain recombines TRBV7-9 with TRBJ2-6; 10 bases match TRBD1. Germline loops: CDR1 SEHNR, CDR2 FQNEAQ (reference sequence). This CDR3 has 18 amino acids. Unmatched junction bases numbered 11, after V lost 5 bases and J lost 4 bases. CDR3 region: CASSRPGTGAPGANVLTF. CDR3 nucleotides: TGTGCCAGCAGCCGACCCGGGACAGGGGCGCCGGGGGCCAACGTCCTGACTTTC.

This chain uses TRBV7-9 with TRBJ2-4; 7 positions agree with TRBD2. V shed 0 bases and J 0 bases; nucleotides not matched to a gene: 5. Per the germline V gene, CDR1 is SEHNR and CDR2 is FQNEAQ (reference sequence). The CDR3 loop spans 17 amino acids. The CDR3 DNA reads as TGTGCCAGCAGCTTAGCGTGGGGGGGGACAGCCAAAAACATTCAGTACTTC. It codes for CASSLAWGGTAKNIQYF.

CDR3 sequence reads: CASSKPGLAGGQDEQFF. CDR3 DNA: TGTGCCAGCAGCAAGCCGGGACTAGCGGGAGGACAGGATGAGCAGTTCTTC. The rearrangement links TRBV27 to TRBJ2-1; 15 nucleotides match TRBD2. CDR3 size: 17 residues. Looked up from germline, CDR1 is MNHEY and CDR2 is SMNVEV (reference sequence). Trimming removed 6 bases from V and 8 bases from J; junction bases left unmatched: 11.

This clonotype was seen ten or more times. This chain connects TRBV7-8 to TRBJ2-7; 8 nucleotides align to TRBD2. The CDR3 extends over 16 amino acids. The J segment lost 5 bases and the V segment lost 2 bases, leaving 11 bases of the junction unmatched. The V gene's germline CDR1 is SGHVS and CDR2 FQNEAQ. DNA of the CDR3: TGTGCCAGCAGCTTAAATGCAGCGGGAGCGGTCCACGAGCAGTACTTC. Protein product: CASSLNAAGAVHEQYF.

This clonotype was found a few times. The rearrangement links TRBV19 to TRBJ2-1; the D is unclear. The CDR3 is 14 amino acids. CDR1 is LNHDA and CDR2 is SQIVND in the germline V gene (reference sequence). The germline V and J ends were trimmed by 1 base and 6 bases, with 10 bases remaining between them. The CDR3: CASSIGLAGNEQFF. The CDR3 DNA sequence: TGTGCCAGTAGTATAGGTTTAGCCGGCAATGAGCAGTTCTTC. Supplemented by reference TRBV19 and TRBJ2-1, the full variable domain reads DGGITQSPKYLFRKEGQNVTLSCEQNLNHDAMYWYRQDPGQGLRLIYYSQIVNDFQKGDIAEGYSVSREKKESFPLTVTSAQKNPTAFYLCASSIGLAGNEQFFGPGTRLTVL.